Sequencing of this TCR beta chain was carried out in a study of vaccination effects on CD4 cells after COVID-19. Note on this clone: The antigen is unknown.

CDR3 length: 18 amino acids. Per germline, CDR1 SEHNR and CDR2 FQNEAQ (reference sequence). Trimming left V 0 bases short and J 1 base short, with 17 bases between. Profiled with immunoSEQ multiplex PCR; TCRdb holds only in-frame clones, not every one. The sample lists tens of thousands of clones, 82% occurring once. Overall study results and limits: The study got few convalescent patients and did not collect any early post-infection timepoints.

Culture proceeded for 10 days, and CD4+ T cells were then isolated. The chain is built from TRBV7-9 and TRBJ2-3; perhaps TRBD2 as D (6 bases). This TCR was recovered from a human donor who received a COVID-19 vaccine. The sample in question was CD4+ T cells from PBMCs cultured without peptide, obtained before COVID-19 vaccination. As DNA, the CDR3 is TGTGCCAGCAGCTTAGCGACCCACTTGCGGGGCCGCACAGATACGCAGTATTTT. It translates to CASSLATHLRGRTDTQYF.